These T cell receptor beta chains were read from a single sample in a study of cytomegalovirus exposure and HLA in healthy donors. Here immunoSEQ multiplex PCR was the method, and the copy in TCRdb shows in-frame clones only, minus some. The sample comprises about 270,000 clones, more than 55% of which are singletons, and 2% to 2.5% rests with the top ten. Sequencing used PBMCs. Receptor source: a female donor in good health and CMV-seronegative. The CDR3 runs from the conserved cysteine through the conserved F or W. A D gene is named only where the DNA matches it firmly. Clone size is shown for a subset of rows, as once, few, many or a class of expanded clone.

CDR3	DNA	size	V	J	D
CASSIGRGDTQYF	TGTGCCAGTAGTATCGGTCGGGGGGATACGCAGTATTTT	once	TRBV19	TRBJ2-3	.
CASSIYGNTEAFF	TGTGCCAGCAGCATCTATGGGAACACTGAAGCTTTCTTT	.	TRBV5-4	TRBJ1-1	.
CASSATDSYGYTF	TGTGCCAGCAGCGCGACCGACTCCTATGGCTACACCTTC	few	TRBV7-9	TRBJ1-2	.
CSPGSGSDYEQYF	TGCAGCCCGGGGAGCGGGAGTGACTACGAGCAGTACTTC	.	TRBV29-1	TRBJ2-7	TRBD2
CASSESRTGVGAFF	TGTGCCAGCAGTGAAAGCCGGACAGGCGTAGGGGCTTTCTTT	.	TRBV6-1	TRBJ1-1	TRBD1
CASSLSWGHWGYTF	TGTGCCAGCAGCCTCTCTTGGGGGCATTGGGGCTACACCTTC	.	TRBV7-9	TRBJ1-2	.
CASSPTVATEAFF	TGCGCCAGCAGCCCGACAGTCGCCACTGAAGCTTTCTTT	few	TRBV5-1	TRBJ1-1	.
CASSPGTGPYEQYF	TGTGCCAGTAGTCCCGGGACAGGCCCCTACGAGCAGTACTTC	.	TRBV19	TRBJ2-7	TRBD1
CASSSEGTYNEQFF	TGCGCCAGCAGTTCTGAAGGGACTTACAATGAGCAGTTCTTC	.	TRBV10-2	TRBJ2-1	.
CASSLTSDFSDTQYF	TGTGCCAGCAGCCTAACCAGCGATTTTTCAGATACGCAGTATTTT	.	TRBV7-7	TRBJ2-3	.
CASTLGGTGVSNTEAFF	TGTGCCAGCACCCTGGGGGGGACAGGGGTTTCGAACACTGAAGCTTTCTTT	once	TRBV5-4	TRBJ1-1	TRBD1
CTSSRQGASQETQYF	TGCACCAGCAGCCGGCAGGGGGCCTCCCAAGAGACCCAGTACTTC	.	TRBV1	TRBJ2-5	.
CASSPRTGDNEQFF	TGCGCCAGCAGCCCTAGGACAGGGGACAATGAGCAGTTCTTC	.	TRBV5-1	TRBJ2-1	TRBD1
CASSVASGLLSEQYF	TGTGCCAGCAGCGTAGCCTCGGGACTCCTTAGCGAGCAGTACTTC	.	TRBV9	TRBJ2-7	.
CASSGGSGRAGELFF	TGTGCCAGCAGTGGGGGGAGCGGGAGAGCCGGGGAGCTGTTTTTT	.	TRBV2	TRBJ2-2	TRBD2
CASTKSRGTEAFF	TGTGCCAGCACTAAATCGCGGGGCACTGAAGCTTTCTTT	.	TRBV2	TRBJ1-1	.
CASSQGDRAFNEQFF	TGTGCCAGCAGCCAAGGGGACAGGGCATTCAATGAGCAGTTCTTC	.	TRBV14	TRBJ2-1	TRBD1
CASSLWAQETQYF	TGTGCCAGCAGCTTATGGGCCCAAGAGACCCAGTACTTC	.	TRBV11-3	TRBJ2-5	.
CASSQDAQGAREQYF	TGCGCCAGCAGCCAAGACGCACAGGGGGCGCGGGAGCAGTACTTC	few	TRBV4-1	TRBJ2-7	TRBD1
CASNDRFRGYTF	TGTGCCAGCAACGACAGGTTTAGAGGCTACACCTTC	.	TRBV9	TRBJ1-2	.
CASSYPRVQGTDTQYF	TGTGCCAGCAGCTACCCCAGAGTTCAGGGCACAGATACGCAGTATTTT	.	TRBV5-4	TRBJ2-3	.
CASSFGVELFF	TGTGCCAGCAGTTTCGGGGTGGAGCTGTTTTTT	.	TRBV28	TRBJ2-2	.
CASKYRDRGYGYTF	TGTGCCAGCAAATATCGGGACAGGGGGTATGGCTACACCTTC	.	TRBV28	TRBJ1-2	TRBD1
CASRLGQGGTYEQYF	TGTGCCAGCAGGTTGGGACAGGGGGGGACTTACGAGCAGTACTTC	once	TRBV2	TRBJ2-7	TRBD1
CASNGGRGTGELFF	TGTGCCAGCAACGGGGGGCGCGGGACCGGGGAGCTGTTTTTT	.	TRBV28	TRBJ2-2	.
CASRLQGQGNYEQYF	TGTGCCAGCAGACTACAGGGACAGGGAAACTACGAGCAGTACTTC	.	TRBV13	TRBJ2-7	TRBD1
CASSFGGSSYEQYF	TGTGCCAGCAGTTTCGGGGGGAGCTCCTACGAGCAGTACTTC	.	TRBV27	TRBJ2-7	TRBD2
CASSITDTQYF	TGTGCCAGCAGTATAACAGATACGCAGTATTTT	.	TRBV28	TRBJ2-3	.
CASGKSGTDTQYF	TGTGCTAGCGGGAAGTCGGGCACAGATACGCAGTATTTT	few	TRBV12-5	TRBJ2-3	.
CAWTRQVQETQYF	TGTGCCTGGACACGACAGGTACAAGAGACCCAGTACTTC	.	TRBV30	TRBJ2-5	.
CASSFLGANEQFF	TGCGCCAGCAGCTTCCTGGGGGCTAATGAGCAGTTCTTC	few	TRBV5-1	TRBJ2-1	.
CASSLDLAQQGTGAFF	TGTGCCAGCAGCTTAGATCTTGCCCAACAGGGGACAGGGGCTTTCTTT	.	TRBV11-3	TRBJ1-1	TRBD1
CASSLLGLASGNEQFF	TGCGCCAGCAGCTTGTTAGGTTTGGCTAGCGGCAATGAGCAGTTCTTC	.	TRBV5-1	TRBJ2-1	TRBD2
CASSSGPRTGRNEQFF	TGCGCCAGCAGCTCTGGCCCACGGACAGGGCGAAATGAGCAGTTCTTC	.	TRBV5-1	TRBJ2-1	TRBD1
CASSIKGVPYEQYF	TGTGCCAGTAGTATAAAGGGGGTTCCCTACGAGCAGTACTTC	.	TRBV19	TRBJ2-7	.
CASSFRLAGGLTNTGELFF	TGTGCCAGCAGCTTCCGACTAGCGGGAGGACTAACGAACACCGGGGAGCTGTTTTTT	.	TRBV11-2	TRBJ2-2	TRBD2
CASSSGGGLLSYEQYF	TGTGCCAGCAGCTCTGGGGGGGGCCTGTTGAGCTACGAGCAGTACTTC	.	TRBV7-6	TRBJ2-7	.
CASSNRGGRGYEQYF	TGTGCCAGCAGCAACAGGGGCGGGAGGGGCTACGAGCAGTACTTC	.	TRBV7-2	TRBJ2-7	TRBD2
CASSVRSGGGEETQYF	TGTGCCAGCAGCGTACGATCCGGCGGGGGGGAAGAGACCCAGTACTTC	.	TRBV9	TRBJ2-5	TRBD2
CASSLAPDRELWGYTF	TGTGCCAGCAGCTTAGCCCCGGACAGGGAACTATGGGGCTACACCTTC	.	TRBV7-9	TRBJ1-2	TRBD1
CASSLGQGTGGTYEQYF	TGTGCCAGCAGCTTAGGCCAAGGGACAGGGGGGACCTACGAGCAGTACTTC	.	TRBV13	TRBJ2-7	TRBD1
CSRNGENTQYF	TGCAGTCGTAACGGGGAAAATACGCAGTATTTT	.	TRBV20-1	TRBJ2-3	.
CASSPGQGAWETQYF	TGCGCCAGCAGCCCGGGACAGGGGGCCTGGGAGACCCAGTACTTC	.	TRBV5-1	TRBJ2-5	TRBD1
CASTPAGDIYNEQFF	TGCGCCAGCACCCCGGCAGGGGATATATACAATGAGCAGTTCTTC	.	TRBV4-1	TRBJ2-1	.
CASSPGDGGISQETQYF	TGTGCCAGCAGCCCAGGGGACGGGGGGATATCCCAAGAGACCCAGTACTTC	.	TRBV7-9	TRBJ2-5	.
CASSLDGQVSTDTQYF	TGTGCCAGCAGCTTAGACGGACAGGTCAGCACAGATACGCAGTATTTT	few	TRBV11-3	TRBJ2-3	TRBD1
CATSRDLRGNGYTF	TGTGCCACCAGCAGAGACCTTCGGGGAAATGGCTACACCTTC	.	TRBV15	TRBJ1-2	.
CASSLASIGLAGGSYEQYF	TGCGCCAGCAGCTTGGCCTCGATCGGTCTAGCGGGAGGGTCCTACGAGCAGTACTTC	.	TRBV5-1	TRBJ2-7	TRBD2
CAWTPVANYGYTF	TGTGCCTGGACCCCGGTGGCTAACTATGGCTACACCTTC	.	TRBV30	TRBJ1-2	.
CATSRGAGNYNEQFF	TGTGCCACCAGCAGAGGGGCGGGAAACTACAATGAGCAGTTCTTC	.	TRBV15	TRBJ2-1	.
CASSPDRNYEQYF	TGTGCCAGCAGCCCGGACAGAAACTACGAGCAGTACTTC	.	TRBV13	TRBJ2-7	.
CASGHDRGPETQYF	TGTGCTAGTGGTCATGACAGGGGGCCGGAGACCCAGTACTTC	.	TRBV12-5	TRBJ2-5	TRBD1
CATSRGQPTTYGYTF	TGTGCCACCAGCCGAGGACAGCCGACAACCTATGGCTACACCTTC	.	TRBV15	TRBJ1-2	.
CASSLTAGAFARSNYGYTF	TGTGCCAGCAGCCTCACCGCGGGGGCATTCGCACGGTCTAACTATGGCTACACCTTC	.	TRBV9	TRBJ1-2	.
CASSGAGFPEAFF	TGTGCCAGCAGTGGGGCAGGCTTTCCTGAAGCTTTCTTT	.	TRBV6-1	TRBJ1-1	.
CASSRTGKRRLFGSWEKLFF	TGTGCCAGCAGTAGGACAGGGAAGAGACGGCTCTTTGGCTCTTGGGAAAAACTGTTTTTT	.	TRBV6-4	TRBJ1-4	TRBD1
CASRTDPNTEAFF	TGCGCCAGCAGGACAGACCCGAACACTGAAGCTTTCTTT	.	TRBV10-2	TRBJ1-1	.